This record concerns one T cell receptor (beta chain) sequence. Its matching antigen is unknown. V shed 0 bases and J shed 2 bases, with 7 bases lying between them. Germline V gene data show CDR1 as GTSNPN and CDR2 as SVGIG (reference sequence). CDR3 length: 13 residues. This sample stems from a study of T cell responses to AZD1222 COVID-19 vaccine. Study-level points and caveats: The study sampled repertoires only after the peak T cell response.

Generated by immunoSEQ multiplex PCR, the TCRdb table keeps only in-frame clones and is missing some. The sample lists fewer than 200,000 clones, around 89% occurring once. The chain is built from TRBV30 and TRBJ1-1; D is uncertain. Specimen: peripheral blood, collected 28 days after the second AZD1222 dose. The receptor was isolated from an adult who received the AZD1222 COVID-19 vaccine. The CDR3 reads CAWSVLENTEAFF. CDR3 bases: TGTGCCTGGAGTGTACTGGAAAACACTGAAGCTTTCTTT.